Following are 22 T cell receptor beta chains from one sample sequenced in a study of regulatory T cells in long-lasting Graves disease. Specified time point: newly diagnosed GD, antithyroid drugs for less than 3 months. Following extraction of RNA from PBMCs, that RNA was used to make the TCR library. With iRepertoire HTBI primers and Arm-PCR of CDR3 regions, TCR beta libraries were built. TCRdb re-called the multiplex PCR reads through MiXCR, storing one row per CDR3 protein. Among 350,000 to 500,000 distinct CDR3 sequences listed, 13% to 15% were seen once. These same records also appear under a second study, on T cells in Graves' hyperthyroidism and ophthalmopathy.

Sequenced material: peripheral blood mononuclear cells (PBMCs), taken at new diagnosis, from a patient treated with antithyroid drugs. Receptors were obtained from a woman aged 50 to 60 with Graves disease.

CDR3 sequence: CASSHASGMREKLFF. CDR3 DNA: TGTGCCAGCAGCCATGCTTCGGGAATGAGGGAAAAACTGTTTTTT. This chain joins TRBV14 and TRBJ1-4, with D uncertain. Germline V gene data show CDR1 as SGHDN and CDR2 as FVKESK. Between the trimmed V and J ends, which lost 3 bases and 8 bases, there was a span of 16 bases. This CDR3 spans 15 amino acids. Full variable domain (missing parts from reference TRBV14 and TRBJ1-4): EAGVTQFPSHSVIEKGQTVTLRCDPISGHDNLYWYRRVMGKEIKFLLHFVKESKQDESGMPNNRFLAERTGGTYSTLKVQPAELEDSGVYFCASSHASGMREKLFFGSGTQLSVL.

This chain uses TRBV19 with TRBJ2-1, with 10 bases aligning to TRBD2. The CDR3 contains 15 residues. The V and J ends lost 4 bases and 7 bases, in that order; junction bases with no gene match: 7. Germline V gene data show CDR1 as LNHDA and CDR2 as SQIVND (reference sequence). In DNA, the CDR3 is TGTGCCAGTAGTAAAGCGGGAGGGCCGGGGAATGAGCAGTTCTTC. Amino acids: CASSKAGGPGNEQFF.

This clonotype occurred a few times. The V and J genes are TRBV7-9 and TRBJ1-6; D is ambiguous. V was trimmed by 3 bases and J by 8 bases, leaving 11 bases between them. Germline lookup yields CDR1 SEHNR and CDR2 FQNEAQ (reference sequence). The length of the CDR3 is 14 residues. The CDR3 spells CASSLTMADSPLHF. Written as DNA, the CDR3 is TGTGCCAGCAGCTTGACTATGGCGGATTCACCCCTCCACTTT. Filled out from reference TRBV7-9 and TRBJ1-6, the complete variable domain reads DTGVSQNPRHKITKRGQNVTFRCDPISEHNRLYWYRQTLGQGPEFLTYFQNEAQLEKSRLLSDRFSAERPKGSFSTLEIQRTEQGDSAMYLCASSLTMADSPLHFGNGTRLTVT.

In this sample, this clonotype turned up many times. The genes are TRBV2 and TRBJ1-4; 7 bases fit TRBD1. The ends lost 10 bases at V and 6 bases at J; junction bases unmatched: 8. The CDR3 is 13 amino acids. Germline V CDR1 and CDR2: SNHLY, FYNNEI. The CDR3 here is CATNRGRDEKLFF. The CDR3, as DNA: TGTGCCACCAACAGGGGTCGGGATGAAAAACTGTTTTTT.

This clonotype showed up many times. This chain's CDR3 is CASSLGGWEPDTQYF. The CDR3 nucleotides are TGTGCCAGCAGTTTAGGGGGGTGGGAGCCAGATACGCAGTATTTT. V usage is TRBV12-3 or TRBV12-4 and J usage is TRBJ2-3; D assignment may be TRBD1 or TRBD2 (5 bases each). The length of the CDR3 is 15 residues. Trimming stripped 1 base from V and 4 bases from J, with 12 bases between.

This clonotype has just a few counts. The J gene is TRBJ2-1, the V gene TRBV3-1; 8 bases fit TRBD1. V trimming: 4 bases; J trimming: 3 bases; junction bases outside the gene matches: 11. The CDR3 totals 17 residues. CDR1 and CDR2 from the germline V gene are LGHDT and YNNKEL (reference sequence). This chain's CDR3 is CASSPGDRRDLYNEQFF. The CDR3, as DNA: TGTGCCAGCAGCCCAGGGGACAGGAGGGATCTCTACAATGAGCAGTTCTTC.

The CDR3 protein is CASSPGRGGYGYTF. CDR3 nucleotide sequence: TGTGCCAGCAGCCCCGGGCGGGGGGGCTATGGCTACACCTTC. This rearrangement joins TRBV9 to TRBJ1-2, with D possibly TRBD1 on 5 matching bases. The CDR3 runs to 14 residues. Germline CDR1 and CDR2: SGDLS and YYNGEE. V lost 4 bases, J lost 4 bases, and 14 bases lay in between.

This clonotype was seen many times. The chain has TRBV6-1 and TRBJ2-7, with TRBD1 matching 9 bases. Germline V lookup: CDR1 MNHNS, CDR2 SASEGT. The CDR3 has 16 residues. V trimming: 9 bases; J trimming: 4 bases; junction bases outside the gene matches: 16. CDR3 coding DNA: TGTGCCAGTACTACCCATAGGGGACAGGGCCCATACGAGCAGTACTTC. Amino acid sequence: CASTTHRGQGPYEQYF.

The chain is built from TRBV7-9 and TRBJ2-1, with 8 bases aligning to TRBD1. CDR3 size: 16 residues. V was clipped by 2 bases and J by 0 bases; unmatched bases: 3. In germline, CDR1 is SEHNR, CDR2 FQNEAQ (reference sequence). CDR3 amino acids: CASSLITGGSYNEQFF. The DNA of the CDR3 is TGTGCCAGCAGCTTAATTACAGGGGGCTCCTACAATGAGCAGTTCTTC.

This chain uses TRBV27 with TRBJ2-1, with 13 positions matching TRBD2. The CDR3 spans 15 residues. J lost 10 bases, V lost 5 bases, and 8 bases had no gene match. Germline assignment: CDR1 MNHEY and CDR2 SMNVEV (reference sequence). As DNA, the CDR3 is TGTGCCAGCAGTAAACTAGCGGGAGGGCCCTACGAGCAGTTCTTC. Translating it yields CASSKLAGGPYEQFF.

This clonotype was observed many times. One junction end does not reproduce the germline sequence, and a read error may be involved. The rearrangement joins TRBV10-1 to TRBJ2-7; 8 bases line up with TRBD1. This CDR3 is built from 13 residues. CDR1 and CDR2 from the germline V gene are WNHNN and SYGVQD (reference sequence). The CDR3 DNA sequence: TGTGCCAGCAGAGTACAGGGGGCCTACGAGCAGTACTTC. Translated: CASRVQGAYEQYF.

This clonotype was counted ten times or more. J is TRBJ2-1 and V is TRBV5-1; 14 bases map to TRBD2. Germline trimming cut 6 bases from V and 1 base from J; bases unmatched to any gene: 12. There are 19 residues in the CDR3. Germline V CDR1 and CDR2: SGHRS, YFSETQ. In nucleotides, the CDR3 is TGCGCCAGCAACCCCCTAGGGACTAGCGGGAGCTCGTCCTACAATGAGCAGTTCTTC. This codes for CASNPLGTSGSSSYNEQFF.

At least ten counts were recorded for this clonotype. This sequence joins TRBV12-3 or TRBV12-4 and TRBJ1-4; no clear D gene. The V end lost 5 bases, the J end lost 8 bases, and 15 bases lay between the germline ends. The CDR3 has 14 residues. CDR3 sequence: CASSREGVGEKLFF. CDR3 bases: TGTGCCAGCAGTCGCGAGGGCGTTGGCGAAAAACTGTTTTTT.

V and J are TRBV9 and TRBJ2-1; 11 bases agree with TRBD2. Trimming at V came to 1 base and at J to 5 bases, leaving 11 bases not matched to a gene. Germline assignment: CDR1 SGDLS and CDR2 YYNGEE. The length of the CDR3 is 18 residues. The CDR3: CASSVFVTGLAANNEQFF. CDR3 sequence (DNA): TGTGCCAGCAGCGTATTCGTAACGGGACTAGCGGCAAACAATGAGCAGTTCTTC.

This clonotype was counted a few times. CDR3 sequence reads: CASQHQGAAKNIQYF. CDR3 sequence (DNA): TGTGCCAGCCAACACCAGGGGGCGGCCAAAAACATTCAGTACTTC. The genes are TRBV25-1 and TRBJ2-4, with 8 bases matching TRBD1. Germline V gives CDR1 MGHDK, CDR2 SYGVNS. This CDR3 spans 15 amino acids. The V and J ends lost 8 bases and 1 base, in that order; junction bases with no gene match: 7.

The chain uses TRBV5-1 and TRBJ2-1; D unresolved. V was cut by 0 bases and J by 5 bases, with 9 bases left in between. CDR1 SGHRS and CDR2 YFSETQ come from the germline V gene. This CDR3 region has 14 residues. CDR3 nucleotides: TGCGCCAGCAGCTTGGAATTACCCGACAATGAGCAGTTCTTC. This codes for CASSLELPDNEQFF.

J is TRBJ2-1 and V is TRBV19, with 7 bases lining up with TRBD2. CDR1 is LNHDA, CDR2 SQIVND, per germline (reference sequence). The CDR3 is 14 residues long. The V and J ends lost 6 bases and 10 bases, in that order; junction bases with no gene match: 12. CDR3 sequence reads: CASSGTTFDPEQFF. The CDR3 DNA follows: TGTGCCAGTAGCGGGACTACCTTCGACCCAGAGCAGTTCTTC. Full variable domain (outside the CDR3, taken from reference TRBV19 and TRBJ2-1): DGGITQSPKYLFRKEGQNVTLSCEQNLNHDAMYWYRQDPGQGLRLIYYSQIVNDFQKGDIAEGYSVSREKKESFPLTVTSAQKNPTAFYLCASSGTTFDPEQFFGPGTRLTVL.

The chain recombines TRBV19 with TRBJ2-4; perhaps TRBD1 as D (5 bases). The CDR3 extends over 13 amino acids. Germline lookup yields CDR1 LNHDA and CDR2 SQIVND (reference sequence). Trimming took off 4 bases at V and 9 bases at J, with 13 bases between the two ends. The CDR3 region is CASSTDTRGIQYF. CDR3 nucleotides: TGTGCCAGTAGTACGGATACAAGGGGCATTCAGTACTTC.

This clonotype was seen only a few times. The CDR3 loop is CASSLVRQGGREKLFF. In nucleotides, the CDR3 is TGTGCCAGCAGTTTAGTTAGGCAGGGTGGGAGAGAAAAACTGTTTTTT. This rearrangement joins TRBV28 to TRBJ1-4, with TRBD1 as a possible D gene (5 bases). Germline CDR1 is MDHEN and CDR2 is SYDVKM. The V end lost 2 bases, the J end lost 8 bases, and 18 bases lay between the germline ends. The CDR3 spans 16 residues. Full variable domain (remainder filled in from reference TRBV28 and TRBJ1-4): DVKVTQSSRYLVKRTGEKVFLECVQDMDHENMFWYRQDPGLGLRLIYFSYDVKMKEKGDIPEGYSVSREKKERFSLILESASTNQTSMYLCASSLVRQGGREKLFFGSGTQLSVL.

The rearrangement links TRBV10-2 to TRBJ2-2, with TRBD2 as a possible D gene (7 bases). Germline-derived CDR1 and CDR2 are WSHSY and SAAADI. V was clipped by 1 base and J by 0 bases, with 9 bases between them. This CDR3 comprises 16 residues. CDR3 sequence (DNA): TGCGCCAGCAGTGAGTTGGGGGGGCCGAACACCGGGGAGCTGTTTTTT. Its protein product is CASSELGGPNTGELFF.

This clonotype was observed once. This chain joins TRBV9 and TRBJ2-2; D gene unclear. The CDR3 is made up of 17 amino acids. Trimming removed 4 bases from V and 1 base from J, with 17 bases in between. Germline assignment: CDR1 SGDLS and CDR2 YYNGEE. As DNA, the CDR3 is TGTGCCAGCAGCTCCCCCACGGGTGGTTTGAACACCGGGGAGCTGTTTTTT. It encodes CASSSPTGGLNTGELFF.

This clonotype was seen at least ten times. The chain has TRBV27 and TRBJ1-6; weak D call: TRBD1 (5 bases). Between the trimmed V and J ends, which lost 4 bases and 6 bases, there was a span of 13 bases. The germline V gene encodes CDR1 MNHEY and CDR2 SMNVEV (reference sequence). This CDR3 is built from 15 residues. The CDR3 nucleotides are TGTGCCAGCAGTTCGTACGGGGCTCCTAATTCACCCCTCCACTTT. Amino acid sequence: CASSSYGAPNSPLHF.